What follows are 2 T cell receptor beta chains derived from one specimen sequenced in a study of glioma-infiltrating T cells. Using RNA template, CDR3s of TCR alpha and beta were amplified with iRepertoire arm-PCR. TCRdb passed the multiplex PCR reads through MiXCR, listing each CDR3 protein once. The table includes approximately 400,000 distinct CDR3 sequences, approximately 42% detected once. Sequenced material: glioma tissue, nonneoplastic brain tissue, or PBMCs (not recorded which). The receptors shown here come from a human donor with low-grade glioma or glioblastoma, undergoing nonglioma brain surgery, or in good health (not recorded which).

V usage is TRBV7-3 and J usage is TRBJ2-1, with D perhaps matching TRBD2 (5 bases). Germline CDR1 reads SGHTA; CDR2 reads FQGTGA. The CDR3 spans 13 residues. Trimming took off 0 bases at V and 9 bases at J, with 9 bases between the two ends. The CDR3 DNA reads TGTGCCAGCAGCTTAACAGCGGTCGCTGAGCAGTTCTTC. The encoded protein is CASSLTAVAEQFF.

The J gene is TRBJ2-7, the V gene TRBV28; 9 nucleotides agree with TRBD1. V lost 6 bases, J lost 6 bases, and 27 bases stayed unmatched. The germline V gene encodes CDR1 MDHEN and CDR2 SYDVKM. This CDR3 comprises 20 residues. The CDR3 DNA reads as TGTGCCAGCAGCCCAATTCAGATTTGGTTCCGCCGGGACAGGGTAATCGAGCAGTACTTC. Protein: CASSPIQIWFRRDRVIEQYF.